This T cell receptor beta chain was sequenced in a study of blood T cell repertoires in COVID-19. Overall study: There were acute and convalescent COVID-19 samples, and they came from the United States, Italy and Spain. PBMCs, B-cell-depleted T cells, or T cells were the source of the cDNA or gDNA that made up the material.

Study processing details: Reference gene primer amplification gave estimated nucleated cell counts. The method was immunoSEQ multiplex PCR; TCRdb's version includes in-frame clones alone and lacks a portion of them. D and trimming come from the DNA, and the V and J calls and clone size come from that table. The table shows around 210,000 clones, with approximately 80% occurring only once. Germline CDR1 is SNHLY and CDR2 is FYNNEI. The V end lost 8 bases, the J end lost 0 bases, and 10 bases lay between the germline ends. The CDR3 length is 13 residues. The J gene is TRBJ1-1, the V gene TRBV2; the D gene is possibly TRBD1 (5 bases). This receptor was identified in a human donor in a cohort sampled during active COVID-19. Sequencing was performed on peripheral blood. CDR3 sequence reads: CASRRQLNTEAFF. The CDR3 nucleotides read TGTGCCAGCCGAAGACAGTTGAACACTGAAGCTTTCTTT.